These 32 T cell receptor beta chains were all obtained from the same sample, sequenced in a study of identical twins. MiXCR, run by TCRdb on the 5' RACE reads, gives a single entry per CDR3 protein. The sample records just under 650,000 distinct CDR3 sequences, under 8.5% being singletons. These sequences were also reported in another study, on yellow fever vaccine responses in identical twins.

The sample taken for sequencing was PBMCs. The receptors stem from a woman aged 18-30 years in good health.

This clonotype has only a few counts. The rearrangement links TRBV24-1 to TRBJ1-1; D ambiguous. From germline, CDR1 is KGHDR and CDR2 SFDVKD. The CDR3 has 13 amino acids. V lost 4 bases, J lost 1 base, and 6 bases lay in between. Here the CDR3 reads CATSEAGNTEAFF. In DNA, the CDR3 is TGTGCCACCAGTGAAGCCGGGAACACTGAAGCTTTCTTT.

In the case of this clonotype: The junction does not match germline at one end; this may be a read error. The chain uses TRBV20-1 and TRBJ1-6, with D possibly TRBD1 on 5 matching bases. The CDR3 totals 17 residues. Germline CDR1 reads DFQATT; CDR2 reads SNEGSKA (reference sequence). The CDR3: CCANLGRNFSYNSPLHF. The CDR3 coding sequence is TGCTGTGCTAACTTGGGGCGCAACTTCTCCTATAATTCACCCCTCCACTTT.

This clonotype came up a few times. The chain carries TRBV29-1 and TRBJ1-2, with D tentatively TRBD1 (5 bases). CDR3 length equals 11 residues. CDR1 is SQVTM and CDR2 is ANQGSEA in the germline V gene. V lost 6 bases to trimming and J lost 6 bases, with 11 bases between them. The CDR3 DNA reads TGCAGCGTGGCACTCAGGGATGGCTACACCTTC. Translation gives CSVALRDGYTF.

This clonotype has more than one count but fewer than ten. The chain has TRBV29-1 and TRBJ1-5; TRBD1 agrees at 8 bases. CDR3 size: 13 residues. The V segment lost 3 bases and the J segment 7 bases; nucleotides outside the gene matches: 5. Germline V gene sequence: CDR1 SQVTM, CDR2 ANQGSEA. DNA for the CDR3: TGCAGCGTTGAGATAGACAGGGGCCAGCCCCAGCATTTT. Translated, it gives CSVEIDRGQPQHF.

In its sample, this clonotype was seen a few times. The rearrangement joins TRBV5-5 to TRBJ2-1; 9 positions agree with TRBD2. The CDR3 is made up of 14 amino acids. Germline V lookup: CDR1 SGHKS, CDR2 YYEKEE (reference sequence). The J segment lost 6 bases and the V segment lost 4 bases, leaving 5 bases of the junction unmatched. The CDR3 coding sequence is TGTGCCAGCAGCGGGGCGGGAGGGCTCAATGAGCAGTTCTTC. This gives the protein CASSGAGGLNEQFF.

This rearrangement joins TRBV19 to TRBJ2-2; a weak D match, TRBD1 (7 bases). V gave up 7 bases and J gave up 0 bases, with 27 bases separating them. The CDR3 is 20 residues long. The germline V gene encodes CDR1 LNHDA and CDR2 SQIVND (reference sequence). CDR3 sequence: CASIHQGGRFLGANTGELFF. CDR3 DNA sequence: TGTGCCAGTATTCATCAGGGGGGAAGGTTTCTAGGAGCGAACACCGGGGAGCTGTTTTTT.

CDR3 in amino acids: CSACLGGRMIYNEQFF. For the CDR3, the DNA is TGCAGTGCTTGTCTTGGCGGGAGAATGATTTACAATGAGCAGTTCTTC. The chain has TRBV20-1 and TRBJ2-1, with 7 bases that match TRBD2. Germline lookup yields CDR1 DFQATT and CDR2 SNEGSKA (reference sequence). The CDR3 length is 16 residues. J was trimmed by 4 bases and V by 5 bases; bases with no gene match: 14.

At least ten counts were recorded for this clonotype. The chain employs TRBV27 and TRBJ1-1, with 9 bases that match TRBD1. Germline values: CDR1 MNHEY, CDR2 SMNVEV (reference sequence). The junction had 5 bases not matched to a gene; V was cut back by 5 bases and J by 4 bases. The CDR3 is 14 residues long. CDR3 loop: CASSARQGVTEAFF. DNA for the CDR3: TGTGCCAGCAGTGCGAGACAGGGGGTCACTGAAGCTTTCTTT.

This clonotype was counted a few times. V is TRBV20-1 and J is TRBJ2-5; TRBD2 matches 11 bases. The CDR3 has 15 residues. In germline, CDR1 is DFQATT, CDR2 SNEGSKA (reference sequence). With 6 bases clipped from V and 1 base from J, the junction kept 7 bases outside the gene matches. The CDR3 region is CSAIGLAGGQETQYF. In DNA form, the CDR3 reads TGCAGTGCCATCGGGCTAGCGGGAGGCCAAGAGACCCAGTACTTC.

The table lists this clonotype with many counts. The gene calls are TRBV5-5 and TRBJ2-7; maybe TRBD2 (5 bases). The CDR3 length is 14 residues. Trimming stripped 3 bases from V and 0 bases from J, with 10 bases between. Looked up from germline, CDR1 is SGHKS and CDR2 is YYEKEE (reference sequence). This chain's CDR3 is CASSSTGSSYEQYF. CDR3 coding DNA: TGTGCCAGCAGCTCGACGGGAAGCTCCTACGAGCAGTACTTC.

This clonotype turned up a few times. The genes are TRBV4-1 and TRBJ1-1; D is unclear. Germline CDR1 reads MGHRA; CDR2 reads YSYEKL. The CDR3 is 14 amino acids. Deletions cut 6 bases from V and 5 bases from J, with 16 bases between. Written as DNA, the CDR3 is TGCGCCAGCAGTCACCACGCTGGGGAGACTGAAGCTTTCTTT. Its protein is CASSHHAGETEAFF.

This clonotype was detected ten times or more. This sequence joins TRBV4-1 and TRBJ1-2; D is ambiguous. This CDR3 is built from 11 residues. V dropped 5 bases and J dropped 8 bases, with 9 bases sitting between them. CDR1 and CDR2 (germline): MGHRA, YSYEKL. The CDR3 DNA sequence: TGCGCCAGCAGCTCCGGTGGGGGCTACACCTTC. Protein sequence: CASSSGGGYTF.

This clonotype was recorded a few times. The chain links TRBV19 to TRBJ2-1; the D gene is possibly TRBD2 (7 bases). This CDR3 region has 15 residues. V was clipped by 6 bases and J by 8 bases, with 20 bases between them. Germline V gives CDR1 LNHDA, CDR2 SQIVND (reference sequence). The CDR3 DNA reads as TGTGCCAGTAGGACCAAGGGGGGGTCGGCCGATGAGCAGTTCTTC. Protein: CASRTKGGSADEQFF.

This clonotype occurred a few times. The V and J genes are TRBV10-3 and TRBJ2-3, with 13 bases fitting TRBD2. V lost 8 bases, J lost 2 bases, and 1 base stayed unmatched. The CDR3 length is 14 residues. Germline-derived CDR1 and CDR2 are ENHRY and SYGVKD. Here the CDR3 DNA reads TGTGCCATCGGGACTAGCGGGGCCACAGATACGCAGTATTTT. Its translation: CAIGTSGATDTQYF.

This clonotype was counted at least ten times. The chain carries TRBV5-1 and TRBJ1-1; 7 bases are shared with TRBD1. This CDR3 is built from 16 residues. Losses at the gene ends were 0 bases for V and 4 bases for J; bases not matched to a gene: 9. The V gene's germline CDR1 is SGHRS and CDR2 YFSETQ. CDR3 protein: CASSLGQGLVGTEAFF. The CDR3 nucleotides are TGCGCCAGCAGCTTGGGACAGGGCTTGGTAGGCACTGAAGCTTTCTTT.

V gene TRBV7-8 combines with J gene TRBJ2-7, with D possibly matching TRBD2 (5 bases). This CDR3 is built from 16 residues. Trimming left V 5 bases short and J 1 base short, with 18 bases between. From germline, CDR1 is SGHVS and CDR2 FQNEAQ. CDR3 in amino acids: CASSRSPAEASYEQYF. The CDR3 coding sequence is TGTGCCAGCAGCCGATCCCCGGCGGAGGCATCCTACGAGCAGTACTTC.

This clonotype was found a few times. V and J are TRBV6-1 and TRBJ2-4, with no clear D. Germline lookup yields CDR1 MNHNS and CDR2 SASEGT. The ends were cut back, 2 bases at V and 1 base at J, with 12 bases in the middle. The CDR3 has 16 amino acids. The CDR3 region has the DNA TGTGCCAGCAGTGAATTTACCAGGAGTGCCAAAAACATTCAGTACTTC. This codes for CASSEFTRSAKNIQYF.

The chain joins TRBV27 to TRBJ2-5; 9 nucleotides line up with TRBD1. The CDR3 consists of 16 residues. CDR1 and CDR2 (germline): MNHEY, SMNVEV (reference sequence). Unmatched junction bases numbered 10, after V lost 4 bases and J lost 4 bases. CDR3 sequence (DNA): TGTGCCAGCAGTTCTTCACAGGGGGCAGTGGGAGAGACCCAGTACTTC. Translated, it gives CASSSSQGAVGETQYF.

This clonotype was observed many times. V is TRBV20-1 and J is TRBJ2-1; TRBD2 aligns across 13 bases. The CDR3 runs to 13 residues. Trimming cost V 1 base and J 10 bases; bases outside gene matches: 1. Germline CDR1 and CDR2: DFQATT and SNEGSKA (reference sequence). Here the CDR3 reads CSARGLAGGEQFF. The CDR3 nucleotides are TGCAGTGCTAGAGGACTAGCGGGAGGCGAGCAGTTCTTC.

This sequence joins TRBV6-6 and TRBJ2-3; tentatively, D is TRBD1 or TRBD2 (5 bases each). V lost 6 bases, J lost 7 bases, and 14 bases lay in between. The CDR3 has 13 amino acids. Germline V CDR1 and CDR2: MNHNY, SVGAGI (reference sequence). The DNA of the CDR3 is TGTGCCAGCAGACTGGGACGATCGAATACGCAGTATTTT. It encodes CASRLGRSNTQYF.

This clonotype was picked up many times. The rearrangement uses TRBV2 and TRBJ2-1; unclear D gene. The CDR3 length is 12 residues. Germline V gene sequence: CDR1 SNHLY, CDR2 FYNNEI. Trimming took off 2 bases at V and 5 bases at J, with 4 bases between the two ends. CDR3 residues: CASSEWDNEQFF. The DNA of the CDR3 is TGTGCCAGCAGTGAATGGGACAATGAGCAGTTCTTC.

This clonotype was found a few times. V and J are TRBV20-1 and TRBJ1-5; 8 bases are a match to TRBD1. Germline trimming cut 3 bases from V and 9 bases from J; bases unmatched to any gene: 10. CDR3 length: 14 amino acids. From germline, CDR1 is DFQATT and CDR2 SNEGSKA (reference sequence). CDR3 region: CSARDREGFGPQHF. The CDR3 DNA follows: TGCAGTGCTAGGGACAGGGAGGGGTTTGGGCCCCAGCATTTT.

This chain connects TRBV12-3 or TRBV12-4 to TRBJ1-1; 8 positions agree with TRBD1. There are 14 residues in the CDR3. V lost 3 bases, J lost 4 bases, and 4 bases stayed unmatched. The CDR3 loop is CASSFQGAITEAFF. The CDR3 DNA reads TGTGCCAGCAGTTTTCAGGGGGCGATCACTGAAGCTTTCTTT.

A few counts support this clonotype. J is TRBJ2-2 and V is TRBV20-1; D is uncertain. Germline CDR1 DFQATT, CDR2 SNEGSKA (reference sequence). The germline V and J ends were trimmed by 1 base and 1 base, with 7 bases remaining between them. The CDR3 has 14 amino acids. The CDR3 DNA reads as TGCAGTGCTAGAGGAGAAGGGAACACCGGGGAGCTGTTTTTT. It translates to CSARGEGNTGELFF.

In its sample, this clonotype was seen many times. The chain joins TRBV12-3 or TRBV12-4 to TRBJ2-3; TRBD1 matches at 9 bases. J gave up 0 bases and V 6 bases, and 7 bases lay outside the gene matches. This CDR3 is 16 amino acids long. CDR3 bases: TGTGCCAGCAGCCGAGGACAGGGGTTGAGCACAGATACGCAGTATTTT. Residues: CASSRGQGLSTDTQYF.

The genes are TRBV27 and TRBJ2-3; TRBD2 aligns across 8 bases. Germline CDR1 reads MNHEY; CDR2 reads SMNVEV (reference sequence). V trimming: 1 base; J trimming: 4 bases; junction bases outside the gene matches: 7. This CDR3 spans 16 amino acids. The CDR3 DNA reads as TGTGCCAGCAGTTTATTTTACGGGAGGGCCCCAGATACGCAGTATTTT. It yields the protein CASSLFYGRAPDTQYF.

This clonotype occurred many times. V usage is TRBV20-1 and J usage is TRBJ2-3; 9 bases map to TRBD2. Per germline, CDR1 DFQATT and CDR2 SNEGSKA (reference sequence). The CDR3 covers 14 residues. V lost 5 bases and J lost 9; bases outside the gene matches: 12. As DNA, the CDR3 is TGCAGTGCTCCTAGCGGGAACGTCAAGGAAACGCAGTATTTT. It encodes CSAPSGNVKETQYF.

In this sample, this clonotype turned up many times. The chain employs TRBV27 and TRBJ2-1; TRBD1 might be the D (6 bases). CDR1 is MNHEY and CDR2 is SMNVEV in the germline V gene (reference sequence). Trimming removed 6 bases from V and 6 bases from J, with 12 bases in between. The CDR3 sequence is 13 residues long. CDR3 in amino acids: CASSHTGFNEQFF. CDR3 in DNA: TGTGCCAGCAGCCATACAGGGTTCAATGAGCAGTTCTTC.

The chain recombines TRBV28 with TRBJ2-7; D might be TRBD2 (6 bases). This CDR3 has 17 residues. V lost 6 bases and J 0 bases, leaving 21 bases between the germline ends. Germline values: CDR1 MDHEN, CDR2 SYDVKM. The CDR3 coding sequence is TGTGCCAGCAGCCGCGATTACCGGGACTTCAACTCCTACGAGCAGTACTTC. Translation gives CASSRDYRDFNSYEQYF.

This clonotype was seen a few times. In nucleotides, the CDR3 is TGTGCCAGCAGCTCCCGGCCAGGCTACGAGCAGTACGTC. Translated: CASSSRPGYEQYV. The gene calls are TRBV7-9 and TRBJ2-7, with D unclear. The CDR3 totals 13 residues. V lost 4 bases to trimming and J lost 3 bases, with 10 bases between them. Germline CDR1 reads SEHNR; CDR2 reads FQNEAQ (reference sequence).

This chain uses TRBV3-1 with TRBJ2-3; D is uncertain. The length of the CDR3 is 16 residues. Germline V gene sequence: CDR1 LGHDT, CDR2 YNNKEL (reference sequence). V was pared by 2 bases and J by 2 bases, with 14 bases between. CDR3 sequence: CASSQNYQLYTDTQYF. In DNA form, the CDR3 reads TGTGCCAGCAGCCAAAATTATCAGCTCTACACAGATACGCAGTATTTT.

This clonotype appeared many times. J is TRBJ2-6 and V is TRBV12-3 or TRBV12-4; D unresolved. V gave up 3 bases and J gave up 0 bases, with 6 bases separating them. The CDR3 runs to 15 residues. CDR3 coding DNA: TGTGCCAGCAGTTTGAGGTCCTCTGGGGCCAACGTCCTGACTTTC. It translates to CASSLRSSGANVLTF.